The 20 T cell receptor beta chains listed next were all sequenced from one sample in a study of blood T cell repertoires in COVID-19. Assay used: immunoSEQ multiplex PCR; TCRdb lists only in-frame clones, some missing. The data contain about 320,000 clones, 65% to 90% of them singletons. The sample was peripheral blood. The receptors originated from a human donor in a cohort sampled during active COVID-19.

J is TRBJ1-3 and V is TRBV28; no clear D. Trimming removed 3 bases at V and 5 bases at J, with 5 bases between. This CDR3 spans 12 amino acids. Germline CDR1 is MDHEN and CDR2 is SYDVKM. This chain's CDR3 is CASSLRRNTIYF. Written as DNA, the CDR3 is TGTGCCAGCAGTTTGAGAAGAAACACCATATATTTT.

V and J are TRBV6-5 and TRBJ1-2; D unresolved. CDR3 length: 13 amino acids. Trimming took off 5 bases at V and 4 bases at J, with 11 bases between the two ends. Germline V lookup: CDR1 MNHEY, CDR2 SVGAGI. This CDR3 is CASSTDTFYGYTF. The CDR3 DNA reads TGTGCCAGCAGTACAGACACTTTCTATGGCTACACCTTC.

This sequence joins TRBV6-1 and TRBJ1-2; TRBD1 aligns across 7 bases. CDR1 is MNHNS and CDR2 is SASEGT in the germline V gene. This CDR3 contains 12 residues. J gave up 14 bases and V 1 base, and 7 bases lay outside the gene matches. The CDR3 DNA is TGTGCCAGCAGTGAAGGTTTGGCAGGGGGAACCTTC. This sequence encodes CASSEGLAGGTF.

V and J are TRBV7-2 and TRBJ1-3, with TRBD1 as a possible D gene (6 bases). CDR3 length: 16 amino acids. The germline CDR1 and CDR2 sequences are SGHTA and FQGNSA. V lost 2 bases, J lost 4 bases, and 15 bases lay in between. The CDR3 sequence is CASSLKRGYAGNTIYF. The DNA of the CDR3 is TGTGCCAGCAGCTTAAAGAGGGGGTATGCCGGAAACACCATATATTTT.

This clone was seen a single time. The genes are TRBV7-6 and TRBJ1-2; TRBD1 might be the D (5 bases). Trimming left V 5 bases short and J 6 bases short, with 19 bases between. In germline, CDR1 is SGHVS, CDR2 FNYEAQ. This CDR3 has 15 residues. This chain's CDR3 is CASSHFAGGRDGYTF. As DNA, the CDR3 is TGTGCCAGCAGCCACTTTGCGGGGGGTAGAGATGGCTACACCTTC.

This chain connects TRBV30 to TRBJ1-1; D is unclear. This CDR3 contains 12 residues. V was trimmed by 0 bases and J by 2 bases, leaving 4 bases between them. The germline V gene has CDR1 GTSNPN and CDR2 SVGIG (reference sequence). CDR3 loop: CAWSVHNTEAFF. The CDR3 DNA is TGTGCCTGGAGTGTACATAACACTGAAGCTTTCTTT.

The V call is TRBV20-1, the J call TRBJ2-3, with D possibly TRBD1 on 6 matching bases. Germline values: CDR1 DFQATT, CDR2 SNEGSKA (reference sequence). The CDR3 consists of 17 residues. The V end lost 3 bases, the J end lost 4 bases, and 23 bases lay between the germline ends. The CDR3 DNA follows: TGCAGTGCTAGTCTAGGCCCCTTCAGGGGTTGGGCAGATACGCAGTATTTT. Translating gives CSASLGPFRGWADTQYF.

About this clone itself: The same CDR3 can be traced to other DNA sequences in this sample. The chain carries TRBV12-3 or TRBV12-4 and TRBJ1-1; D not resolved. The V end lost 3 bases, the J end lost 10 bases, and 9 bases lay between the germline ends. CDR3 length: 11 residues. The CDR3 region has the DNA TGTGCCAGCAGTTTTGGAGGTAGAGCTTTCTTT. It translates to CASSFGGRAFF.

This chain joins TRBV5-5 and TRBJ2-2, with D perhaps matching TRBD1 (6 bases). Trimming shortened V by 4 bases and J by 5 bases, and 24 bases separated the two germline ends. Germline V gene lookup returns CDR1 SGHKS and CDR2 YYEKEE (reference sequence). The CDR3 consists of 18 residues. The CDR3 loop is CASSQHTGTPVGTGELFF. The CDR3 bases are TGTGCCAGCAGCCAACATACCGGGACACCCGTGGGGACCGGGGAGCTGTTTTTT. The whole variable domain, filled in from reference TRBV5-5 and TRBJ2-2, reads DAGVTQSPTHLIKTRGQQVTLRCSPISGHKSVSWYQQVLGQGPQFIFQYYEKEERGRGNFPDRFSARQFPNYSSELNVNALLLGDSALYLCASSQHTGTPVGTGELFFGEGSRLTVL.

The V gene is TRBV7-9, the J gene TRBJ2-5; TRBD2 matches at 13 bases. Germline CDR1 is SEHNR and CDR2 is FQNEAQ (reference sequence). Trimming removed 4 bases from V and 10 bases from J; junction bases left unmatched: 9. This CDR3 is built from 15 residues. The CDR3 loop reads CASSSGTSGKRVQYF. CDR3 coding DNA: TGTGCCAGCAGCTCCGGGACTAGCGGGAAACGGGTCCAGTACTTC. Filled out from reference TRBV7-9 and TRBJ2-5, the complete variable domain reads DTGVSQNPRHKITKRGQNVTFRCDPISEHNRLYWYRQTLGQGPEFLTYFQNEAQLEKSRLLSDRFSAERPKGSFSTLEIQRTEQGDSAMYLCASSSGTSGKRVQYFGPGTRLLVL.

This clone came up once. The chain combines TRBV12-3 or TRBV12-4 with TRBJ2-7; tentatively, D is TRBD1 (5 bases). The CDR3 length is 13 residues. V was shortened by 2 bases and J by 3 bases, with 8 bases between the two germline ends. The CDR3 sequence is CASSLRQGYEQYF. The DNA of the CDR3 is TGTGCCAGCAGTTTACGTCAGGGCTACGAGCAGTACTTC.

The chain links TRBV5-1 to TRBJ1-1; D perhaps matches TRBD1 (6 bases). The CDR3 loop spans 14 amino acids. Trimming shortened V by 4 bases and J by 4 bases, and 14 bases separated the two germline ends. The germline V gene encodes CDR1 SGHRS and CDR2 YFSETQ. The CDR3 is CASSLREGGTEAFF. The CDR3 DNA sequence: TGCGCCAGCAGCCTAAGGGAGGGGGGCACTGAAGCTTTCTTT.

This clone has more than one count but fewer than ten. The rearrangement joins TRBV19 to TRBJ1-1; 8 bases are a match to TRBD1. With 6 bases clipped from V and 0 bases from J, the junction kept 9 bases outside the gene matches. The germline CDR1 and CDR2 sequences are LNHDA and SQIVND (reference sequence). This CDR3 is built from 16 residues. CDR3 sequence (DNA): TGTGCCAGTAGACGGACAGGGTCTCATTTGAACACTGAAGCTTTCTTT. Translated: CASRRTGSHLNTEAFF.

The chain couples TRBV14 to TRBJ1-2; D gene uncertain. V was cut by 1 base and J by 12 bases, with 18 bases left in between. The germline CDR1 and CDR2 sequences are SGHDN and FVKESK. The CDR3 loop spans 14 amino acids. CDR3 nucleotides: TGTGCCAGCAGCCAAGGATTCAGGCCACTCTCTCACACCTTC. This translates into CASSQGFRPLSHTF. Full variable domain (outside the CDR3, taken from reference TRBV14 and TRBJ1-2): EAGVTQFPSHSVIEKGQTVTLRCDPISGHDNLYWYRRVMGKEIKFLLHFVKESKQDESGMPNNRFLAERTGGTYSTLKVQPAELEDSGVYFCASSQGFRPLSHTFGSGTRLTVV.

V gene TRBV7-8 combines with J gene TRBJ1-2, with 9 bases matching TRBD1. Germline CDR1 SGHVS, CDR2 FQNEAQ. With V trimmed by 4 bases and J by 1 base, 1 base remained unmatched. CDR3 length: 14 residues. The chain's CDR3 is CASSWDRVNYGYTF. Written as DNA, the CDR3 is TGTGCCAGCAGCTGGGACAGGGTTAACTATGGCTACACCTTC.

The gene calls are TRBV5-4 and TRBJ2-6; D not certain. V was trimmed by 2 bases and J by 4 bases, leaving 10 bases between them. The CDR3 extends over 15 amino acids. Germline lookup yields CDR1 SGHNT and CDR2 YYREEE (reference sequence). This chain's CDR3 is CASSFQVPGANVLTF. CDR3 DNA: TGTGCCAGCAGCTTTCAGGTCCCCGGGGCCAACGTCCTGACTTTC.

The chain uses TRBV5-6 and TRBJ2-7, with 7 bases identical to TRBD1. V gave up 5 bases and J gave up 3 bases; unmatched junction bases: 14. Germline lookup yields CDR1 SGHDT and CDR2 YYEEEE. The CDR3 is made up of 16 amino acids. The CDR3, as DNA: TGTGCCAGCAGAGGTATGAGGGCAGGGGGAAACTACGAGCAGTACTTC. It encodes CASRGMRAGGNYEQYF.

The rearrangement uses TRBV18 and TRBJ2-3; D perhaps matches TRBD1 (5 bases). The CDR3 has 15 residues. Per germline, CDR1 KGHSH and CDR2 LQKENI. The V end lost 3 bases, the J end lost 1 base, and 11 bases lay between the germline ends. The CDR3 bases are TGTGCCAGCTCACCCGCAGAGACAGGCACAGATACGCAGTATTTT. It is translated as CASSPAETGTDTQYF.

The chain is built from TRBV9 and TRBJ2-3; D possibly corresponds to TRBD2 (7 bases). The CDR3 loop spans 17 amino acids. V lost 4 bases, J lost 5 bases, and 23 bases lay in between. Per the germline V gene, CDR1 is SGDLS and CDR2 is YYNGEE. The CDR3 DNA sequence: TGTGCCAGCAGCTCGGGGTGGAAAGGGGGGGATCGAGATACGCAGTATTTT. Its protein product is CASSSGWKGGDRDTQYF.

The chain has TRBV6-5 and TRBJ1-3; D is perhaps TRBD1 (6 bases). Trimming shortened V by 5 bases and J by 0 bases, and 11 bases separated the two germline ends. Germline lookup yields CDR1 MNHEY and CDR2 SVGAGI. This CDR3 comprises 15 residues. In DNA, the CDR3 is TGTGCCAGCAGTCGACAGGCGAGCTCTGGAAACACCATATATTTT. It translates to CASSRQASSGNTIYF.